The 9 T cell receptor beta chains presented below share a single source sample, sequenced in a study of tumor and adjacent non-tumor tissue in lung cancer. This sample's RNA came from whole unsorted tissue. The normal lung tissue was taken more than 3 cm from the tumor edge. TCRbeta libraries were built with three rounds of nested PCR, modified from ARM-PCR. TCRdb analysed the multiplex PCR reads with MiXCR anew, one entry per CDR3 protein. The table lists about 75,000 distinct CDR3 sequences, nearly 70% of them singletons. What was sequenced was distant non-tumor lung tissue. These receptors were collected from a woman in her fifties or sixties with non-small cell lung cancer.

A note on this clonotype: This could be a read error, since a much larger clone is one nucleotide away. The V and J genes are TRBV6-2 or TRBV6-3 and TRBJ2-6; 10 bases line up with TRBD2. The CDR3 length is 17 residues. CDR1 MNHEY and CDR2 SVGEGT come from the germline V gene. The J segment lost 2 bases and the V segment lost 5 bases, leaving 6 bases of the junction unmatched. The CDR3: CASSTRTSGAGANVLTF. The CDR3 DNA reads TGTGCCAGCAGTACCCGGACTAGCGGAGCTGGGGCCAACGTCCTGACTTTC.

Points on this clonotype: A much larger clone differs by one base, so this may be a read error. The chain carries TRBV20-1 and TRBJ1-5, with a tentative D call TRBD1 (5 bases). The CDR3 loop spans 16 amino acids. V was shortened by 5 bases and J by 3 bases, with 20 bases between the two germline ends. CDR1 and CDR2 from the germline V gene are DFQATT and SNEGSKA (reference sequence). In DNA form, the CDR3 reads TGCAGTGCTGGCACGAGGGGCAATAATCACAATCAGCCCCAGCATTTT. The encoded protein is CSAGTRGNNHNQPQHF.

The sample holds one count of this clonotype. The CDR3 loop reads CSVLLAGPWNEQFF. The CDR3 nucleotides read TGCAGCGTTCTACTAGCGGGTCCTTGGAATGAGCAGTTCTTC. The chain joins TRBV29-1 to TRBJ2-1; TRBD2 agrees at 9 bases. The CDR3 is 14 residues long. Germline V gene lookup returns CDR1 SQVTM and CDR2 ANQGSEA. J gave up 7 bases and V 5 bases, and 9 bases lay outside the gene matches.

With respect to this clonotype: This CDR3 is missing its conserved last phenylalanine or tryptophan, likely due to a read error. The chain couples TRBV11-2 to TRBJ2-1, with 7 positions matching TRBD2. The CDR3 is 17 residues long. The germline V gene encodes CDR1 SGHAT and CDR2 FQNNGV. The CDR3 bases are TGTGCTAGCAGCTTAAGGGGCGGGGCGGGAGAGAGAAATGAGCAGTTCTTA. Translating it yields CASSLRGGAGERNEQFL.

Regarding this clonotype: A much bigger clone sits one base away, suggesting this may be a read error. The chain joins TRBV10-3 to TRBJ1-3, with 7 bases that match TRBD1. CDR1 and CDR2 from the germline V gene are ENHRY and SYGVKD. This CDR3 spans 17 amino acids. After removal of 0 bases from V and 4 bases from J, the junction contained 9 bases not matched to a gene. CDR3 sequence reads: CAISESYRGSAGNTIYF. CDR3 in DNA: TGTGCCATCAGTGAGTCGTACAGGGGATCAGCAGGAAACACCATATATTTT.

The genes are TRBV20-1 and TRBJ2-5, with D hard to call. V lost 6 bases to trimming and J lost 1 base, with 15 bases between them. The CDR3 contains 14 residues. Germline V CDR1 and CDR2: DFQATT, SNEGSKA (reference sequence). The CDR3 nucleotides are TGCAGTGCCCTGTGCCAAATGATCCAAGAGACCCAGTACTTC. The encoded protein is CSALCQMIQETQYF.

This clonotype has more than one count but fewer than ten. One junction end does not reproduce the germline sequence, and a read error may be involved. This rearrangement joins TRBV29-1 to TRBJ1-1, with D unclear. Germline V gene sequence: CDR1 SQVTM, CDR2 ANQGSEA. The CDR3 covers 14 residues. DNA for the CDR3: TGCAGCGTAGATGACCCCCCTAAGGGAACTGAAACTTTCTTT. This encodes CSVDDPPKGTETFF.

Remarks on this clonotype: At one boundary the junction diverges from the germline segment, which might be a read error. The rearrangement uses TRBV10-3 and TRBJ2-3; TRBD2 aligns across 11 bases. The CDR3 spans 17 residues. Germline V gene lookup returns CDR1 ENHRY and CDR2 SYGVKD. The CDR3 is CAINESPGLAAADTQYF. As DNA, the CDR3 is TGTGCCATCAATGAGTCCCCGGGACTAGCGGCCGCAGATACGCAGTATTTT.

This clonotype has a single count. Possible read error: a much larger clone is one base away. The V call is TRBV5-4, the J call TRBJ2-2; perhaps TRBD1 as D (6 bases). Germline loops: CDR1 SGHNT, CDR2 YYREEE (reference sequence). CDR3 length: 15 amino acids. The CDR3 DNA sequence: TGTGCCAGCAGCTTCAGCAGGGGTGACACCGAGGAGCTGTTTTTT. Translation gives CASSFSRGDTEELFF. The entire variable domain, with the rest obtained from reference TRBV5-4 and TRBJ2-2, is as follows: ETGVTQSPTHLIKTRGQQVTLRCSSQSGHNTVSWYQQALGQGPQFIFQYYREEENGRGNFPPRFSGLQFPNYSSELNVNALELDDSALYLCASSFSRGDTEELFFGEGSRLTVL.